Listed here are 12 T cell receptor beta chains from one sample, sequenced in a study of tumor-infiltrating lymphocytes in primary liver carcinoma. In addition to blood RNA drawn from unsorted whole blood, germline DNA was extracted. Synthesis of TCR beta cDNA was carried out from 450 to 650 ng total RNA with a constant-region primer. ARM-PCR, slightly modified, supplied the TCR beta libraries through three nested multiplex PCR rounds. The first two PCR rounds used TRBV1-TRBV30 primers with a Cbeta primer, roughly 10 cycles each. TCRdb re-analysed the multiplex PCR reads in MiXCR, keeping a single row per CDR3 protein. Among roughly 180,000 distinct CDR3 sequences listed, 50% to 75% were seen once. The specimen was peripheral blood. The receptor set was obtained from a middle-aged man with primary liver carcinoma and hepatitis B virus infection.

The J gene is TRBJ2-1, the V gene TRBV10-2; D not resolved. V lost 5 bases, J lost 0 bases, and 8 bases lay in between. Germline CDR1 is WSHSY and CDR2 is SAAADI. The CDR3 length is 14 residues. CDR3 nucleotide sequence: TGCGCCAGCAGTACGTCCGTCTCCTACAATGAGCAGTTCTTC. Residues: CASSTSVSYNEQFF.

The rearrangement uses TRBV14 and TRBJ2-3; no reliable D call. This CDR3 has 13 amino acids. Deletions cut 0 bases from V and 4 bases from J, with 5 bases between. Germline CDR1 and CDR2: SGHDN and FVKESK. CDR3 sequence reads: CASSQDNADTQYF. In DNA, the CDR3 is TGTGCCAGCAGCCAAGATAATGCAGATACGCAGTATTTT.

Comments on this clonotype: A much larger clone lies a single base off, so this may be a read error. The CDR3 DNA is TGCGCCAGCAGCCAGGAAAAAGAGACCCAGTGCTTC. Its protein is CASSQEKETQCF. This rearrangement joins TRBV4-1 to TRBJ2-5; unclear D gene. The CDR3 totals 12 residues. Germline V gives CDR1 MGHRA, CDR2 YSYEKL.

As for this clonotype: This may be a read error: a much more frequent sequence differs by one nucleotide. The J gene is TRBJ1-1, the V gene TRBV11-2; 7 bases map to TRBD1. The CDR3 runs to 15 residues. Germline loops: CDR1 SGHAT, CDR2 FQNNGV. CDR3 nucleotide sequence: TGTGCCAGCAGCCCACTGGGGCAGGGGGATACTGAAGCTTTATTT. Translated: CASSPLGQGDTEALF. The full variable domain, its missing parts supplied by reference TRBV11-2 and TRBJ1-1, is EAGVAQSPRYKIIEKRQSVAFWCNPISGHATLYWYQQILGQGPKLLIQFQNNGVVDDSQLPKDRFSAERLKGVDSTLKIQPAKLEDSAVYLCASSPLGQGDTEALFGQGTRLTVV.

The rearrangement links TRBV7-3 to TRBJ2-6; no clear D. The germline gives CDR1 SGHTA, CDR2 FQGTGA. The CDR3 sequence is 12 residues long. V dropped 5 bases and J dropped 10 bases, with 9 bases sitting between them. DNA for the CDR3: TGTGCCAGCAGCCTAGACGGGAACGTCCTGACTTTC. This translates into CASSLDGNVLTF.

This clonotype occurred a few times. A much larger clone lies a single base off, so this may be a read error. The chain joins TRBV11-1 to TRBJ2-5, with no clear D. Germline-derived CDR1 and CDR2 are SGHAT and FQDESV (reference sequence). This CDR3 spans 14 amino acids. Trimming cost V 9 bases and J 5 bases, with 19 bases left between them. The CDR3, as DNA: TGTGCCAGAAGCGCACGGGTTCATGGCGAGACCCAGTACTTC. Its translation: CARSARVHGETQYF.

As for this clonotype: This sequence may be a read error, since a much larger clone differs from it by one base. The chain links TRBV11-2 to TRBJ2-1; 12 nucleotides line up with TRBD2. Germline assignment: CDR1 SGHAT and CDR2 FQNNGV. This CDR3 contains 16 residues. CDR3 in DNA: TGTGCCAGCAGCGCCCCGGGACTAGCGGGTCGCAATGAGCAGGTCTTC. Translating gives CASSAPGLAGRNEQVF. Complete variable domain (other parts from reference TRBV11-2 and TRBJ2-1): EAGVAQSPRYKIIEKRQSVAFWCNPISGHATLYWYQQILGQGPKLLIQFQNNGVVDDSQLPKDRFSAERLKGVDSTLKIQPAKLEDSAVYLCASSAPGLAGRNEQVFGPGTRLTVL.

There are a few counts of this clonotype. V usage is TRBV30 and J usage is TRBJ1-1; the D gene is possibly TRBD1 (6 bases). The V gene's germline CDR1 is GTSNPN and CDR2 SVGIG (reference sequence). This CDR3 is built from 11 residues. Between the trimmed V and J ends, which lost 1 base and 6 bases, there was a span of 6 bases. The CDR3 bases are TGTGCCTGGAGTGCAGGGGCTGAAGCTTTCTTT. Amino acids: CAWSAGAEAFF.

A few counts support this clonotype. V is TRBV6-2 or TRBV6-3 and J is TRBJ2-1, with D unresolved. The CDR3 loop spans 15 amino acids. Looked up from germline, CDR1 is MNHEY and CDR2 is SVGEGT. V lost 8 bases and J 0 bases, leaving 14 bases between the germline ends. CDR3 sequence: CASHPVFHSYNEQFF. CDR3 sequence (DNA): TGTGCCAGCCATCCAGTCTTCCACTCCTACAATGAGCAGTTCTTC.

Written as DNA, the CDR3 is TGTGCCAGCAGTTTAAGAGGGGGAGCGGTCACCGGGGAGCTGTTTTTT. It translates to CASSLRGGAVTGELFF. This sequence joins TRBV12-3 or TRBV12-4 and TRBJ2-2; TRBD1 is a possible D gene (6 bases). V was clipped by 2 bases and J by 4 bases, with 14 bases between them. This CDR3 has 16 amino acids.

The chain couples TRBV11-2 to TRBJ2-1; 9 bases are shared with TRBD2. Germline assignment: CDR1 SGHAT and CDR2 FQNNGV. Losses at the gene ends were 5 bases for V and 6 bases for J; bases not matched to a gene: 17. The CDR3 has 18 residues. This CDR3 is CASSQGALAGRPSNEQFF. Written as DNA, the CDR3 is TGTGCCAGCAGCCAAGGGGCCCTAGCGGGAAGGCCTAGCAATGAGCAGTTCTTC.

The chain is built from TRBV6-5 and TRBJ2-1; TRBD1 might be the D (5 bases). In germline, CDR1 is MNHEY, CDR2 SVGAGI. V was cut by 5 bases and J by 5 bases, with 16 bases left in between. The CDR3 length is 15 residues. CDR3 nucleotide sequence: TGTGCCAGCAGTCAAAGGGGTAACCCAAACAATGAGCAGTTCTTC. It specifies CASSQRGNPNNEQFF.